This T cell receptor beta chain comes out of a study of OX40 agonist ivuxolimab in advanced cancers. A word on this clone: Its antigen is unidentified.

The CDR3 sequence is 15 residues long. The study, taken as a whole, reports: The study observed clonal expansion of CD4+ and CD8+ blood T cells by week 6 at 0.1 to 3.0 mg/kg. CD8+ T cells (on average) carried more expanded clones than CD4+ T cells.

The repertoire was sequenced with immunoSEQ multiplex PCR; TCRdb's copy has only in-frame clones and lacks some. The sample includes about 36,000 clones, 74% seen only once; the top ten take approximately 17%. The chain has TRBV21-1 and TRBJ2-3; whether TRBD1, the table's D call, matches the DNA was not checked. TRBV21-1 is flagged as a pseudogene. The material sequenced was CD4+ or CD8+ T cells sorted from blood, taken in a trial of the OX40 agonist ivuxolimab. The clonotype comes from an adult with an advanced solid tumor such as melanoma, head and neck, liver or kidney cancer. The CDR3 sequence: CASSKWFRGTDTQYF. The CDR3 nucleotides read TGTGCCAGCAGCAAGTGGTTCAGGGGTACAGATACGCAGTATTTT.